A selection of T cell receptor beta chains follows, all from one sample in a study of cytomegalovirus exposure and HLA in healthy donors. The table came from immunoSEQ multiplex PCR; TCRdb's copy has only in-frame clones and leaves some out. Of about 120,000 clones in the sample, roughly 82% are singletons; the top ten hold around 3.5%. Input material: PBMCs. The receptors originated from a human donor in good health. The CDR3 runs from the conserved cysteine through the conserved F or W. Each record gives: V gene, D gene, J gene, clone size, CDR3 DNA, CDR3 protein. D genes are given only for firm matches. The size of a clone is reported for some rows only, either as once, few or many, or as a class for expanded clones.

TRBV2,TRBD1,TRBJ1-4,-,TGTGCCAGCAGCTTTGGACAGGGGGCAACTAATGAAAAACTGTTTTTT,CASSFGQGATNEKLFF
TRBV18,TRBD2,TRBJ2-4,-,TGTGCCAGCTCACCACCGGCTAGCGGGAGTGACAGTCAGTACTTC,CASSPPASGSDSQYF
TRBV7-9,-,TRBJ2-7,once,TGTGCCAGCAGCTCCGGGACTCCCTACGAGCAGTACTTC,CASSSGTPYEQYF
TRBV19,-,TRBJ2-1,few,TGTGCCAGTAGTATTTATGGGAGCTACAATGAGCAGTTCTTC,CASSIYGSYNEQFF
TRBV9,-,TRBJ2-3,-,TGTGCCAGCAGCGTAGGGACCAGCGGGAGCACAGATACGCAGTATTTT,CASSVGTSGSTDTQYF
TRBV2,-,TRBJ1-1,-,TGTGCCAGCAGTGAAGTAGGAGGGAGCTTAACTGAAGCTTTCTTT,CASSEVGGSLTEAFF
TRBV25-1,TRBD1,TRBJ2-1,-,TGTGCCAGCTCAGACAGGGATGCGTTCAATGAGCAGTTCTTC,CASSDRDAFNEQFF
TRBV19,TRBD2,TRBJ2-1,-,TGTGCCAGTAGTAAGGCTAGCGGGAGGGCGGGCAATGAGCAGTTCTTC,CASSKASGRAGNEQFF
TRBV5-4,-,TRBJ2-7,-,TGTGCCAGCACGTCCGCCAGCTCCTACGAGCAGTACTTC,CASTSASSYEQYF
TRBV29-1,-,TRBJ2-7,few,TGCAGCGTGGGGACAAGTCAAATTGGCGAGCAGTACTTC,CSVGTSQIGEQYF
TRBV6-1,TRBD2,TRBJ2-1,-,TGTGCCAGCAGTGTAGCGGGAGTTCATGAGCAGTTCTTC,CASSVAGVHEQFF
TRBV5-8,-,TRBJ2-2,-,TGTGCCAGCAGCTTTACTAGAATGATACACACCGGGGAGCTGTTTTTT,CASSFTRMIHTGELFF